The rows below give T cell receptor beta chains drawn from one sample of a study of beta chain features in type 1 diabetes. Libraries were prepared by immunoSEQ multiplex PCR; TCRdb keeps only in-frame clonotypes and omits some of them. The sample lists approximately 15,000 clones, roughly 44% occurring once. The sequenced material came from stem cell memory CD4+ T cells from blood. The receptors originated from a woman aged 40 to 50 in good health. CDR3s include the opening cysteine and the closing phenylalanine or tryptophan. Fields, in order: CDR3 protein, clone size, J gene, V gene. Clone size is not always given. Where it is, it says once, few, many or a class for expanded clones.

CDR3 protein: CASQPGQTYEQYF; clone size: .; J gene: TRBJ2-7; V gene: TRBV6-1
CDR3 protein: CASSSGLAGRSSYEQYF; clone size: .; J gene: TRBJ2-7; V gene: TRBV5-1
CDR3 protein: CASSRFDRDYGYTF; clone size: few; J gene: TRBJ1-2; V gene: TRBV5-4
CDR3 protein: CASSSVLDRDPYGYTF; clone size: .; J gene: TRBJ1-2; V gene: TRBV5-1
CDR3 protein: CASYPLAGGRSEQFF; clone size: .; J gene: TRBJ2-1; V gene: TRBV6-1
CDR3 protein: CASGVGGGNTEAFF; clone size: .; J gene: TRBJ1-1; V gene: TRBV7-9
CDR3 protein: CASTGGRGETQYF; clone size: .; J gene: TRBJ2-5; V gene: TRBV2
CDR3 protein: CASSPTTGLVNVLTF; clone size: .; J gene: TRBJ2-6; V gene: TRBV11-2
CDR3 protein: CASSYQGFRADTQYF; clone size: .; J gene: TRBJ2-3; V gene: TRBV6-5
CDR3 protein: CASSFSASGQGFGSGYF; clone size: few; J gene: TRBJ2-7; V gene: TRBV7-9
CDR3 protein: CASSPQEDSPQYF; clone size: .; J gene: TRBJ2-5; V gene: TRBV18
CDR3 protein: CATTRTGAGNEQFF; clone size: few; J gene: TRBJ2-1; V gene: TRBV19
CDR3 protein: CASSTDTDTQYF; clone size: few; J gene: TRBJ2-3; V gene: TRBV5-4
CDR3 protein: CASSMDRGYGYTF; clone size: once; J gene: TRBJ1-2; V gene: TRBV5-1
CDR3 protein: CASSKQGAGETQYF; clone size: .; J gene: TRBJ2-5; V gene: TRBV5-6
CDR3 protein: CASSQALGYEQYF; clone size: .; J gene: .; V gene: TRBV4-3
CDR3 protein: CASTGGGETQYF; clone size: once; J gene: TRBJ2-5; V gene: TRBV5-1
CDR3 protein: CASSMAGQGGNTEAFF; clone size: few; J gene: TRBJ1-1; V gene: TRBV19
CDR3 protein: CASSMGRYSGGWRDEQYF; clone size: .; J gene: TRBJ2-7; V gene: TRBV19
CDR3 protein: CASSLGGVGEKLFF; clone size: .; J gene: TRBJ1-4; V gene: TRBV7-8
CDR3 protein: CASSLDSPGYQPQHF; clone size: .; J gene: TRBJ1-5; V gene: TRBV5-5
CDR3 protein: CASGRGGGARPRTDTQYF; clone size: few; J gene: TRBJ2-3; V gene: TRBV5-4
CDR3 protein: CASSLGLGSGELFF; clone size: .; J gene: TRBJ2-2; V gene: TRBV5-1
CDR3 protein: CASSLRGQNTEAFF; clone size: .; J gene: TRBJ1-1; V gene: TRBV11-3
CDR3 protein: CASSQGFSLYNEQFF; clone size: few; J gene: TRBJ2-1; V gene: TRBV5-4
CDR3 protein: CASSARTGITEAFF; clone size: .; J gene: TRBJ1-1; V gene: TRBV7-2
CDR3 protein: CASSTSGGYEQYF; clone size: .; J gene: TRBJ2-7; V gene: TRBV7-9
CDR3 protein: CASKESSPLHF; clone size: .; J gene: TRBJ1-6; V gene: TRBV2
CDR3 protein: CASSLGTGSNEKLFF; clone size: .; J gene: TRBJ1-4; V gene: TRBV5-1
CDR3 protein: CSQGGRDEQFF; clone size: .; J gene: TRBJ2-1; V gene: TRBV20-1
CDR3 protein: CASSLVNRETQYF; clone size: .; J gene: TRBJ2-5; V gene: TRBV7-2
CDR3 protein: CASSQRTARVRGNQPQHF; clone size: .; J gene: TRBJ1-5; V gene: TRBV4-1
CDR3 protein: CASRPGQPSEQYF; clone size: .; J gene: TRBJ2-7; V gene: TRBV5-1
CDR3 protein: CASSNRGGETQYF; clone size: .; J gene: TRBJ2-5; V gene: TRBV19
CDR3 protein: CASSLVRLGVVETQYF; clone size: .; J gene: TRBJ2-5; V gene: TRBV5-1
CDR3 protein: CASSPPKGVKNIQYF; clone size: .; J gene: TRBJ2-4; V gene: TRBV18
CDR3 protein: CASSQERSGNTQYF; clone size: .; J gene: TRBJ2-3; V gene: TRBV5-1
CDR3 protein: CASRWSMSSYNSPLHF; clone size: .; J gene: TRBJ1-6; V gene: TRBV27
CDR3 protein: CASSPRGQNIQYF; clone size: few; J gene: TRBJ2-4; V gene: TRBV19
CDR3 protein: CASRSTGQSEETQYF; clone size: .; J gene: TRBJ2-5; V gene: TRBV5-1
CDR3 protein: CASRASTGEQYF; clone size: few; J gene: TRBJ2-7; V gene: TRBV10-1
CDR3 protein: CASSSLPGQGFGTQYF; clone size: .; J gene: TRBJ2-3; V gene: TRBV14
CDR3 protein: CASSLRAGGSYEQYF; clone size: few; J gene: TRBJ2-7; V gene: TRBV7-2
CDR3 protein: CASSLVRGAVDEQFF; clone size: .; J gene: TRBJ2-1; V gene: TRBV5-1
CDR3 protein: CASSEQRGGGDTPYF; clone size: .; J gene: TRBJ2-3; V gene: TRBV5-1
CDR3 protein: CASSIEGSYEQYF; clone size: few; J gene: TRBJ2-7; V gene: TRBV19
CDR3 protein: CASSIGLADFYNEQFF; clone size: few; J gene: TRBJ2-1; V gene: TRBV19
CDR3 protein: CASSLYIAMNTEAFF; clone size: .; J gene: TRBJ1-1; V gene: TRBV5-4
CDR3 protein: CASSPHRLNGYEQYF; clone size: .; J gene: TRBJ2-7; V gene: TRBV27
CDR3 protein: CAIRQNNSPLHF; clone size: .; J gene: TRBJ1-6; V gene: TRBV10-3
CDR3 protein: CASSRTVAGWADTQYF; clone size: .; J gene: TRBJ2-3; V gene: TRBV7-2
CDR3 protein: CASSLQLSGNTIYF; clone size: .; J gene: TRBJ1-3; V gene: TRBV7-2
CDR3 protein: CASSAQKSSYEQYF; clone size: few; J gene: TRBJ2-7; V gene: TRBV9